Presented here are 12 T cell receptor beta chains from one specimen sequenced in a study of blood T cell repertoires in COVID-19. Generated by immunoSEQ multiplex PCR, the TCRdb table keeps only in-frame clones and is missing some. Found here are about 260,000 clones, around nine tenths of them singletons; the top ten hold nearly 2%. Sequencing input: peripheral blood. The receptor set was obtained from a man in his thirties or forties with active or convalescent COVID-19.

The V gene is TRBV5-8, the J gene TRBJ1-5, with 10 bases lining up with TRBD1. Germline V gene sequence: CDR1 SGHTS, CDR2 YDEGEE. The trim removed 4 bases at V and 3 bases at J, leaving 7 bases unmatched. This CDR3 is 16 amino acids long. The CDR3 DNA sequence: TGTGCCAGCAGCCCCGGACAGGGGGTATACAATCAGCCCCAGCATTTT. Translated: CASSPGQGVYNQPQHF.

This chain links TRBV19 with TRBJ1-2, with 8 bases that match TRBD1. The germline CDR1 and CDR2 sequences are LNHDA and SQIVND (reference sequence). V lost 5 bases and J lost 4; bases outside the gene matches: 9. This CDR3 has 15 residues. CDR3 sequence reads: CASSDQGQGGYGYTF. Here the CDR3 DNA reads TGTGCCAGTAGTGACCAAGGACAGGGAGGCTATGGCTACACCTTC.

Worth noting for this clone: Other DNA sequences of this sample code for an identical CDR3. The chain is built from TRBV5-4 and TRBJ1-3; D not resolved. The CDR3 totals 14 residues. The ends were cut back, 0 bases at V and 0 bases at J, with 4 bases in the middle. CDR1 is SGHNT, CDR2 YYREEE, per germline (reference sequence). CDR3 DNA: TGTGCCAGCAGCTTGGCAGGCTCTGGAAACACCATATATTTT. It translates to CASSLAGSGNTIYF.

The chain joins TRBV4-1 to TRBJ2-5; 9 bases fit TRBD1. Trimming cost V 5 bases and J 5 bases; bases outside gene matches: 6. CDR1 MGHRA and CDR2 YSYEKL come from the germline V gene. The CDR3 runs to 14 residues. The CDR3 reads CASSTRDRAETQYF. CDR3 nucleotide sequence: TGCGCCAGCAGCACTCGGGACAGGGCGGAGACCCAGTACTTC.

The chain uses TRBV19 and TRBJ1-4; 8 nucleotides align to TRBD1. There are 16 residues in the CDR3. The germline V gene encodes CDR1 LNHDA and CDR2 SQIVND (reference sequence). V was pared by 4 bases and J by 0 bases, with 4 bases of the junction left unmatched. CDR3 residues: CASSNPGGPTNEKLFF. In nucleotides, the CDR3 is TGTGCCAGTAGTAATCCAGGGGGCCCAACTAATGAAAAACTGTTTTTT.

This chain connects TRBV11-1 to TRBJ1-4; weak D call: TRBD1 (6 bases). The CDR3 loop spans 15 amino acids. The V end was cut by 5 bases, the J end by 8 bases, with 18 bases between. Germline loops: CDR1 SGHAT, CDR2 FQDESV (reference sequence). CDR3 in DNA: TGTGCCAGCAGCGAACCTGGGGGCCTGGGGGAAAAACTGTTTTTT. As protein: CASSEPGGLGEKLFF.

The V gene is TRBV6-2 or TRBV6-3, the J gene TRBJ1-3; D is unclear. Trimming took 4 bases from V and 4 from J, leaving 14 bases between them. The CDR3 spans 15 residues. Germline V gene data show CDR1 as MNHEY and CDR2 as SVGEGT. The CDR3 nucleotides read TGTGCCAGCAGTTCCCGGGAGTCGACAGGAAACACCATATATTTT. The encoded protein is CASSSRESTGNTIYF.

This chain connects TRBV27 to TRBJ1-3; TRBD1 might be the D (6 bases). The CDR3 is 14 amino acids. The V gene lost 5 bases and the J gene lost 4 bases, with 12 bases spanning the gap. In germline, CDR1 is MNHEY, CDR2 SMNVEV (reference sequence). DNA of the CDR3: TGTGCCAGCAGTCCACAGGGATACGGAAACACCATATATTTT. It translates to CASSPQGYGNTIYF.

V and J are TRBV6-5 and TRBJ1-3; 8 bases line up with TRBD1. The CDR3 has 14 residues. The trim removed 6 bases at V and 3 bases at J, leaving 4 bases unmatched. From germline, CDR1 is MNHEY and CDR2 SVGAGI. The CDR3 sequence: CASSPGQGGNTIYF. CDR3 sequence (DNA): TGTGCCAGCAGCCCCGGACAGGGTGGAAACACCATATATTTT.

V gene TRBV20-1 combines with J gene TRBJ2-3, with TRBD2 identical over 10 bases. This CDR3 contains 15 residues. The germline gives CDR1 DFQATT, CDR2 SNEGSKA (reference sequence). The J segment lost 4 bases and the V segment lost 3 bases, leaving 7 bases of the junction unmatched. This chain's CDR3 is CSASASGGVADTQYF. The CDR3 nucleotides read TGCAGTGCTAGTGCGAGCGGGGGGGTAGCAGATACGCAGTATTTT.

The chain uses TRBV9 and TRBJ1-2, with 11 positions matching TRBD1. The germline gives CDR1 SGDLS, CDR2 YYNGEE. Trimming cost V 0 bases and J 6 bases; bases outside gene matches: 13. The CDR3 extends over 18 amino acids. The CDR3 bases are TGTGCCAGCAGCGTAGGCGTCGTTACCGGACAGGGGGCCGATGGCTACACCTTC. It encodes CASSVGVVTGQGADGYTF.

The CDR3 spells CASSPRFGDSPLHF. Written as DNA, the CDR3 is TGTGCCAGCAGTCCCAGGTTCGGGGATTCACCCCTCCACTTT. This chain links TRBV6-5 with TRBJ1-6; unclear D gene. V dropped 5 bases and J dropped 8 bases, with 13 bases sitting between them. The CDR3 spans 14 residues. Germline V gives CDR1 MNHEY, CDR2 SVGAGI.